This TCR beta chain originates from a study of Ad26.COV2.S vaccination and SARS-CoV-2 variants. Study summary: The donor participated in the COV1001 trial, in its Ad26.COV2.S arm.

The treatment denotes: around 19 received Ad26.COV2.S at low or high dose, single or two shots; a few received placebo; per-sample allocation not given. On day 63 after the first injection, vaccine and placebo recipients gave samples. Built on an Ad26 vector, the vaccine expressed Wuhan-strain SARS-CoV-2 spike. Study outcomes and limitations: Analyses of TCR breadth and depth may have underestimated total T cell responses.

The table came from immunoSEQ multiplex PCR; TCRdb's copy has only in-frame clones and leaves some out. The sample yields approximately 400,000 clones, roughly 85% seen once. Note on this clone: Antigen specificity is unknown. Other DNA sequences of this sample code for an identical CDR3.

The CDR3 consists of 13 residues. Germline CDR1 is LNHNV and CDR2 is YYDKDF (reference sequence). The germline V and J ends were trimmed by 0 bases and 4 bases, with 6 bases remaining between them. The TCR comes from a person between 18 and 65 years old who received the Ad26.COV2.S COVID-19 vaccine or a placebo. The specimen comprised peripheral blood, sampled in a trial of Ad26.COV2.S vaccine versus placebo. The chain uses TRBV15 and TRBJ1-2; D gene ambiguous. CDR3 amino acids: CATSRDRGYGYTF. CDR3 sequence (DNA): TGTGCCACCAGCAGAGATCGCGGCTATGGCTACACCTTC.